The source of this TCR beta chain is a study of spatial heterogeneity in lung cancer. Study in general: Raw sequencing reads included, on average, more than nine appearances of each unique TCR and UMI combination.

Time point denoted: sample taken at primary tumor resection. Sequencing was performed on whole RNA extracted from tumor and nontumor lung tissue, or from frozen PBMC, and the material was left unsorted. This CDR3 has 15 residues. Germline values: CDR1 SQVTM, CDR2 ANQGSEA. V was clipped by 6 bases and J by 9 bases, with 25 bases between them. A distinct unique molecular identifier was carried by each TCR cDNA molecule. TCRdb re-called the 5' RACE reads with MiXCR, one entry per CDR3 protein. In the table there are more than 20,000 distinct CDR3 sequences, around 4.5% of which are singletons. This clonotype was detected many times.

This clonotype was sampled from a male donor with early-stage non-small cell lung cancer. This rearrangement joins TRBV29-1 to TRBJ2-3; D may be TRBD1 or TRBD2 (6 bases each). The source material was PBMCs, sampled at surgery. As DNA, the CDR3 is TGCAGCGTGCCCAGGGGTAGCGGCCCCTCGGGGACGCAGTATTTT. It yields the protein CSVPRGSGPSGTQYF.